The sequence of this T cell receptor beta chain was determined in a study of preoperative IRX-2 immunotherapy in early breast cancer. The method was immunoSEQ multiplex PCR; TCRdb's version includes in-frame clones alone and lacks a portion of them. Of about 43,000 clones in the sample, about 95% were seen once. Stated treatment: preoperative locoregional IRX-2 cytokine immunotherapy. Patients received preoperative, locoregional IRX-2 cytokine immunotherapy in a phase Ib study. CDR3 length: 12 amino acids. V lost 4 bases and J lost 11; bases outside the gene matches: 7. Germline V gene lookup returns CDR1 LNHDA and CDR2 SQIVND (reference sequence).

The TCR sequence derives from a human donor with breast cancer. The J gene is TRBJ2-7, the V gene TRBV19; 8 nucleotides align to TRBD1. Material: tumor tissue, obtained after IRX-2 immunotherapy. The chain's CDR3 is CASSTDRVYKYF. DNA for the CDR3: TGTGCCAGTAGTACGGACAGGGTATACAAGTACTTC.